This T cell receptor beta chain comes out of a study of blood T cell repertoires in COVID-19. For the study at large: PBMCs, B-cell-depleted T cells, or T cells were the source of the cDNA or gDNA that made up the material.

Original methodology: Quantification of nucleated cells was approximated via reference gene primer amplification. Sequencing used immunoSEQ multiplex PCR; TCRdb keeps in-frame clones, though not all of them. D and trimming come from the DNA, and the V and J calls and clone size come from that table. The table shows 140,000 to 150,000 clones, with around 84% occurring only once. The CDR3 length is 14 residues. Germline V gene data show CDR1 as SGDLS and CDR2 as YYNGEE. V lost 7 bases to trimming and J lost 0 bases, with 10 bases between them. The receptor comes from a man between 60 and 70 years old with active or convalescent COVID-19. Sequencing input: peripheral blood. The chain has TRBV9 and TRBJ1-4; D remains ambiguous. The CDR3 DNA is TGTGCCAGCGGGGAGACGCCAACTAATGAAAAACTGTTTTTT. Encoded protein: CASGETPTNEKLFF.